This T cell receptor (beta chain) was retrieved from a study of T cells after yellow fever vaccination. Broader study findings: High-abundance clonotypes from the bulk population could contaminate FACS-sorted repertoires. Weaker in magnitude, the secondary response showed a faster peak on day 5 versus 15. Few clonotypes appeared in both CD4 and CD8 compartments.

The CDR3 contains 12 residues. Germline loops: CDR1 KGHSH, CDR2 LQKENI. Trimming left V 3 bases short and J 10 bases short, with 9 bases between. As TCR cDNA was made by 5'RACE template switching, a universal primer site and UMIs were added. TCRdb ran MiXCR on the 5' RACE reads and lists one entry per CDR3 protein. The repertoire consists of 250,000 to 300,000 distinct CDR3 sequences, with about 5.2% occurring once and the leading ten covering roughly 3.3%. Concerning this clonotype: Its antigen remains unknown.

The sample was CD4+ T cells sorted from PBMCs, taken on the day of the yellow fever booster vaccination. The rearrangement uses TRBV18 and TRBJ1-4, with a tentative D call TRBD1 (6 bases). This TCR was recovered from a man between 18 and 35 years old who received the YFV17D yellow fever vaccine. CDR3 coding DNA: TGTGCCAGCTCACCGGGGGCAGGAAAACTGTTTTTT. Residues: CASSPGAGKLFF.